This TCR beta chain was sequenced in a study of glioma-infiltrating T cells. Study-wide findings and caveats: Above-expected tissue-blood divergence occurred in all gliomas, most in low-grade ones. Very few CDR3 sequences were shared between tissue and blood.

The CDR3 extends over 14 amino acids. Germline CDR1 LGHDT, CDR2 YNNKEL (reference sequence). The V and J ends lost 2 bases and 3 bases respectively, with 7 bases between them. This clonotype was seen many times. Its antigen is unidentified. Using RNA template, CDR3s of TCR alpha and beta were amplified with iRepertoire arm-PCR. TCRdb recomputed calls from the multiplex PCR reads with MiXCR, one row per CDR3 protein. The table shows about 180,000 distinct CDR3 sequences, with around 40% occurring only once. The sequenced sample was glioma tissue, nonneoplastic brain tissue, or PBMCs (not recorded which). The chain is built from TRBV3-1 and TRBJ2-2; D gene unclear. The clonotype comes from a human donor with low-grade glioma or glioblastoma, undergoing nonglioma brain surgery, or in good health (not recorded which). The CDR3 nucleotides read TGTGCCAGCAGCCAACTCACAGACACCGGGGAGCTGTTTTTT. Translating it yields CASSQLTDTGELFF.